What follows is one TCR beta chain and its context. The antigen is unknown. The data are from a study of CD8 T cells in Susac syndrome. A quantity of roughly 0.5 to 1 ug RNA underwent reverse transcription using random hexamers. One entry per CDR3 protein results from TCRdb running MiXCR on the immunoSEQ multiplex PCR reads. This sample yields more than 150,000 distinct CDR3 sequences, of which 90% to 96% are seen a single time; 0.098% belongs to the top ten. Notes on the study in general: The CD4+ T cell repertoires that were profiled in Susac syndrome showed no clonal expansion. The number of individuals included in the study's TCR sequencing and HLA analysis was acknowledged as relatively small.

TCR beta sequencing covered blood CD8+ and CD4+ T cells. FACS enriched CD8+ TEMRA cells, while bulk CD8+ and CD4+ were negatively isolated. CDR3 length equals 16 residues. Germline CDR1 is SGHAT and CDR2 is FQNNGV. Trimming removed 3 bases from V and 2 bases from J, with 17 bases in between. Source material: CD4+ T cells from PBMCs. The chain uses TRBV11-2 and TRBJ2-7, with D possibly matching TRBD1 (6 bases). This receptor was identified in a human donor with Susac syndrome. CDR3: CASSFNSYRAAYEQYF. In nucleotides, the CDR3 is TGTGCCAGCAGCTTTAACTCCTACAGGGCTGCCTACGAGCAGTACTTC.